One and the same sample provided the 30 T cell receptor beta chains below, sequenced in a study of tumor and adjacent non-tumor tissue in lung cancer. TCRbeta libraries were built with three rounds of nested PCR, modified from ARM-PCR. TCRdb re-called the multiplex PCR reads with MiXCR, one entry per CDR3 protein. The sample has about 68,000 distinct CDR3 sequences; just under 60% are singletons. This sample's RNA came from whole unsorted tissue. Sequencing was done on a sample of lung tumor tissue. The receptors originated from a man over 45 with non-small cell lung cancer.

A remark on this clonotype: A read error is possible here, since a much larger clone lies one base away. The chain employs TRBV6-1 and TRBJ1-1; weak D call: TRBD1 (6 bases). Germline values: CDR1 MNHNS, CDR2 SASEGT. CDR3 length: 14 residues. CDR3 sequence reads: CANSESPGARWAFF. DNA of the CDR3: TGTGCCAACAGTGAGAGCCCGGGGGCGCGTTGGGCTTTCTTT.

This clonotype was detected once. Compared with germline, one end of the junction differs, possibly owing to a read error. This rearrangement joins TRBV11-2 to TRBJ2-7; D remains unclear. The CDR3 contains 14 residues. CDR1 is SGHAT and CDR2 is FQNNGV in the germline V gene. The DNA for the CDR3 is TGTGCCCGCAGCCTACCGACGGAATACTACGAGCAGTACTTC. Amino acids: CARSLPTEYYEQYF.

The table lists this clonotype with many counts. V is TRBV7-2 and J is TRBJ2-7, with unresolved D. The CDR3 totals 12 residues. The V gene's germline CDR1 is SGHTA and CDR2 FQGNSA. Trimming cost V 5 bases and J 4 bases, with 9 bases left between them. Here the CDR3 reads CASSPAGYEQYF. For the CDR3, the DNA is TGTGCCAGCAGCCCGGCCGGGTACGAGCAGTACTTC.

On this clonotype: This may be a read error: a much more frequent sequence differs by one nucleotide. The chain's CDR3 is CANSYGWLDEQYF. The CDR3 DNA reads as TGTGCCAACTCGTATGGGTGGCTCGACGAGCAGTACTTC. The chain links TRBV10-3 to TRBJ2-7; no clear D gene. Deletions cut 10 bases from V and 5 bases from J, with 18 bases between. Looked up from germline, CDR1 is ENHRY and CDR2 is SYGVKD. This CDR3 comprises 13 residues.

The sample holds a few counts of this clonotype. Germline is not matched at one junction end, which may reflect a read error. The CDR3 region has the DNA TGTGCCACCAGTGTGGGTTTGCAAGAGACCCAGTACTTC. Its protein product is CATSVGLQETQYF. This rearrangement joins TRBV10-3 to TRBJ2-5; D is ambiguous. Germline V gene sequence: CDR1 ENHRY, CDR2 SYGVKD. This CDR3 has 13 amino acids.

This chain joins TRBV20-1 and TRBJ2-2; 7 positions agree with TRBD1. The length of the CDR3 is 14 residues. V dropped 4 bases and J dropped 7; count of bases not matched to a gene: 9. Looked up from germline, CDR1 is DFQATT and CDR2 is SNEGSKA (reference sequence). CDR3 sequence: CSAKGAMINGELFF. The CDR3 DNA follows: TGCAGTGCTAAGGGGGCTATGATCAACGGGGAGCTGTTTTTT.

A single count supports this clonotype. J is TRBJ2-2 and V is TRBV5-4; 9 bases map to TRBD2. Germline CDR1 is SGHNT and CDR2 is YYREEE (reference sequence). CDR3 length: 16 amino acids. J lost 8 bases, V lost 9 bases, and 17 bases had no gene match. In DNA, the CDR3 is TGTGCCATTAGCTTGGAGGCCCTAGCGGGGCGGGGGGAGCTGTTTTTT. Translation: CAISLEALAGRGELFF.

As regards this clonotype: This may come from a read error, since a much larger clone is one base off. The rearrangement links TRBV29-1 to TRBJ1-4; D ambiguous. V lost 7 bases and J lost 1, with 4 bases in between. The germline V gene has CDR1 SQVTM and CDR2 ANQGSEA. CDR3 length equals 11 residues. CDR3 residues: CSDVTNEKLFF. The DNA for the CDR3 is TGCAGCGATGTAACTAATGAAAAACTGTTTTTT.

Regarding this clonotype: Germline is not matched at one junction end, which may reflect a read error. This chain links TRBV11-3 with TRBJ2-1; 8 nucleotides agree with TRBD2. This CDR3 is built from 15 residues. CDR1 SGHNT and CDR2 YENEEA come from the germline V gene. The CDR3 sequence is CASSLAGRAVNEKFF. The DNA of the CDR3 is TGTGCCAGCAGCCTAGCGGGCCGGGCCGTCAATGAGAAGTTCTTC.

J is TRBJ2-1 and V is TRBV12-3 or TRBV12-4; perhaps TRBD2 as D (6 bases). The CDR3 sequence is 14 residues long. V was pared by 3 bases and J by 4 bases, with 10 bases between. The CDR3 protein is CASSFWAGYNEQFF. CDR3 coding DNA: TGTGCCAGCAGTTTTTGGGCGGGGTACAATGAGCAGTTCTTC.

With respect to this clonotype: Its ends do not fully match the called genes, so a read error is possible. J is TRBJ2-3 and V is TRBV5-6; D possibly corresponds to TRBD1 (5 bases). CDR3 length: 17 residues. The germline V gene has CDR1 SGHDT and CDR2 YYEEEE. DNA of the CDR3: TGTGCCAGCAGCTTGGGTGGCGACGGGCGGAAGACAGATACGCAGTACTTT. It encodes CASSLGGDGRKTDTQYF.

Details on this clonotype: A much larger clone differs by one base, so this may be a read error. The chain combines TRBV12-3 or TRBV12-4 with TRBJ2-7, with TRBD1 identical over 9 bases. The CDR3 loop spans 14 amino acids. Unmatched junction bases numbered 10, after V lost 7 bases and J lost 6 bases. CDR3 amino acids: CASIPGTGKAEQYF. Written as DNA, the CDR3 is TGTGCCAGCATCCCCGGGACAGGGAAGGCCGAGCAGTACTTC.

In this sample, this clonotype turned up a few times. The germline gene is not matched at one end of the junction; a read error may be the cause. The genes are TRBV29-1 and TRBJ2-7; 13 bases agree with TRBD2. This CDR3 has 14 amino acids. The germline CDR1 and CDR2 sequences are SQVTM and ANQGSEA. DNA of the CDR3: TGTAGCGCAAGGACTAGCGGGGGCCTCTACGGGCAGTACTTC. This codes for CSARTSGGLYGQYF.

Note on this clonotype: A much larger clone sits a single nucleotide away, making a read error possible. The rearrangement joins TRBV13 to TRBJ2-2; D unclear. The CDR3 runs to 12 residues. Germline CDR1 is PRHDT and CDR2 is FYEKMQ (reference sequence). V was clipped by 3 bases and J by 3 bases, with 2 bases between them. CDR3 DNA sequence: TGTGCCAGCAGCTTTGACACCGGGGAGCTGTTTTTT. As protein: CASSFDTGELFF.

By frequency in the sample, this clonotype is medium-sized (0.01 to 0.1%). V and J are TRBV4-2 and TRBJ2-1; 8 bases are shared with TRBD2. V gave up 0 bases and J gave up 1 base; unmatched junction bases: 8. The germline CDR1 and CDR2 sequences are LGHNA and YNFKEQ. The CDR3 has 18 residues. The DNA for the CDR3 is TGTGCCAGCAGCCAAGACGTCCAGCGGGAGTTATCCTACAATGAGCAGTTCTTC. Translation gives CASSQDVQRELSYNEQFF.

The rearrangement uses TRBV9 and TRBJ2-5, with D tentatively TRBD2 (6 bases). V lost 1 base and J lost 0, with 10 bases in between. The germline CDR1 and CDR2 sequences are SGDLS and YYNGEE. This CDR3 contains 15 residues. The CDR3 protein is CASSVRGANQETQYF. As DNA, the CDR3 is TGTGCCAGCAGCGTACGCGGGGCAAACCAAGAGACCCAGTACTTC.

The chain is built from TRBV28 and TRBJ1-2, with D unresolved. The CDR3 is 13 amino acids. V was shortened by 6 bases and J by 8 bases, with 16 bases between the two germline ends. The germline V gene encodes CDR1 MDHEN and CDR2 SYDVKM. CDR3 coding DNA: TGTGCCAGCAGCATCGTGAGGGCTGGAGGCTACACCTTC. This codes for CASSIVRAGGYTF.

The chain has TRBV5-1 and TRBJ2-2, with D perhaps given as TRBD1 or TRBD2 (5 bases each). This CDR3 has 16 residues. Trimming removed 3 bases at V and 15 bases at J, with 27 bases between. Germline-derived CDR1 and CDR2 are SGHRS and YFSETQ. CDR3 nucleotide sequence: TGCGCCAGCAGCTCCTTGACGGGGACGAACACCAGTGAGTTGTTTTTT. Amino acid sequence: CASSSLTGTNTSELFF.

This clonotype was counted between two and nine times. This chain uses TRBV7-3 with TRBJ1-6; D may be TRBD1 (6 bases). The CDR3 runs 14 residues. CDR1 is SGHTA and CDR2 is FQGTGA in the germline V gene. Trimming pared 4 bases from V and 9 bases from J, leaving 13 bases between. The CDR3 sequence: CASSSQGSGSPLHF. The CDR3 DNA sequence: TGTGCCAGCAGCTCACAGGGCTCGGGTTCACCCCTCCACTTT.

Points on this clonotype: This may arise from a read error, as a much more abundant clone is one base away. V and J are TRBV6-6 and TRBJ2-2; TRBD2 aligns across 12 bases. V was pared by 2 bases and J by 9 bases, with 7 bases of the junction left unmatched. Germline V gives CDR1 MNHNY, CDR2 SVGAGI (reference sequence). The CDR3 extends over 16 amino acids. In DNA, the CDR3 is TGTGCCAGCAGTTACGACACGACTAGCGGGAGTCGGGAGCTGTTTTTT. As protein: CASSYDTTSGSRELFF.

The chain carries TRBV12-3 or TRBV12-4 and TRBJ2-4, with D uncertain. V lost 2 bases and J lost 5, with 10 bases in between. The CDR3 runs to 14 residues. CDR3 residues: CASSLLGVENIQYF. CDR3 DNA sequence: TGTGCCAGCAGTTTACTTGGAGTCGAAAACATTCAGTACTTC.

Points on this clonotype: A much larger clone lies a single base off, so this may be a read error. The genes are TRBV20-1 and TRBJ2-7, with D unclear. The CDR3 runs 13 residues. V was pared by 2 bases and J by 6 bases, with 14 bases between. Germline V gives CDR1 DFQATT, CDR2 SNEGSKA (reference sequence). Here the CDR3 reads CSARQAIVGEQYF. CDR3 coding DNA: TGCAGTGCTAGACAGGCTATCGTAGGCGAGCAGTACTTC.

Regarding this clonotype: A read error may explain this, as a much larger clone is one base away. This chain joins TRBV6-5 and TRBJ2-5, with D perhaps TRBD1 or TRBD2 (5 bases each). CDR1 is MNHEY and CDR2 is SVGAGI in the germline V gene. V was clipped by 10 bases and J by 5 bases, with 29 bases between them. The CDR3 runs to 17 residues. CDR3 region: CANAPRARRDGYETQYF. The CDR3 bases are TGTGCCAACGCGCCGCGCGCACGTCGGGACGGTTACGAGACCCAGTACTTC.

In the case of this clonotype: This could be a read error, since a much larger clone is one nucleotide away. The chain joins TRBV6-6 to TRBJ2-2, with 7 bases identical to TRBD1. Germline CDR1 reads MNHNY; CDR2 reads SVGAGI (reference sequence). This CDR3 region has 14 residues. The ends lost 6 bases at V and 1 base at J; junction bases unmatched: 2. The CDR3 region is CASRGQWNTGELFF. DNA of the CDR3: TGTGCCAGCAGGGGACAGTGGAACACCGGGGAGCTGTTTTTT.

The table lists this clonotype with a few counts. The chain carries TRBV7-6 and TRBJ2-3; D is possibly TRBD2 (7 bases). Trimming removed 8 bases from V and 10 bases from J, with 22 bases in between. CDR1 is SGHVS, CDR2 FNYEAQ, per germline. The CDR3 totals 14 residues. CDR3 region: CASARGGSASAQYF. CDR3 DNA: TGTGCCAGCGCTAGGGGGGGCAGCGCCTCGGCGCAGTATTTT.

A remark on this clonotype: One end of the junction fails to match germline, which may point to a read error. In nucleotides, the CDR3 is TGTGCCAGCAGCCAAGATCCCAATAGCGGCCTATCCTACAGTGAGCAGTTCTTC. Residues: CASSQDPNSGLSYSEQFF. This rearrangement joins TRBV4-2 to TRBJ2-1; TRBD2 is a possible D gene (6 bases). The CDR3 extends over 18 amino acids. Germline CDR1 LGHNA, CDR2 YNFKEQ.

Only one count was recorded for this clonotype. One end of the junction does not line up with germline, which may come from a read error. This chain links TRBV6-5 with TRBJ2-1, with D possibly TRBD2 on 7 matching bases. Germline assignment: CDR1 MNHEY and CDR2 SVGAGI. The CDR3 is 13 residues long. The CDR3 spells CASSYLGGAEQFF. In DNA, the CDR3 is TGCGCCAGCAGTTATTTAGGGGGGGCTGAGCAGTTCTTC.

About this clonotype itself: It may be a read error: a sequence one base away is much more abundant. In nucleotides, the CDR3 is TGCAGCGTTGATGGCGGGACCTTAGAGACCCAGTACTTC. Translated, it gives CSVDGGTLETQYF. The chain has TRBV29-1 and TRBJ2-5, with D maybe TRBD2 (6 bases). Between the trimmed V and J ends, which lost 3 bases and 4 bases, there was a span of 12 bases. The CDR3 runs 13 residues. The germline V gene encodes CDR1 SQVTM and CDR2 ANQGSEA.

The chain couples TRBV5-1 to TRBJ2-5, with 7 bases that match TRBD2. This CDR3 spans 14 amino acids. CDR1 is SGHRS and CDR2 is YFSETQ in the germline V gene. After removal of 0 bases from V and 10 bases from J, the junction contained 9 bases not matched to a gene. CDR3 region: CASSLEGGLVSQYF. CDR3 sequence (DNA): TGCGCCAGCAGCTTGGAGGGAGGGCTCGTGAGCCAGTACTTC.

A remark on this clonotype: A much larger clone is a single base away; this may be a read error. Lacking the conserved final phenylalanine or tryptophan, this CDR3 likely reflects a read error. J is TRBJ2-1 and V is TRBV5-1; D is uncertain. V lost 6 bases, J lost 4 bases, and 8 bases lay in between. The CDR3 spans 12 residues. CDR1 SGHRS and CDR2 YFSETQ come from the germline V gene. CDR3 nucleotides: TGCGCCAGCAACCAAGCATACAATGAGCAGTTCTCC. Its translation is CASNQAYNEQFS.